The 6 T cell receptor beta chains listed next were all sequenced from one sample in a study of persistence of HIV-infected CD4 T cells. These receptors' targets are unknown. Cells were stimulated nonspecifically with anti-CD3/anti-CD28 magnetic beads. Sorting of responding CD4+ T cells relied on upregulated CD40 ligand together with CD69. The libraries were made with immunoSEQ version 4 in survey mode. Profiling relied on immunoSEQ multiplex PCR, and the TCRdb table lists in-frame clones only, not all of them. The sample has some 41,000 clones, 87% seen once. The source material was CD4+ T cells sorted from PBMCs after approximately 20-hour stimulation, sampled from a patient who received antiretroviral therapy. The receptors come from an adult man with HIV who was CMV-seropositive.

This sequence joins TRBV6-5 and TRBJ2-2; 8 bases are shared with TRBD1. V was pared by 4 bases and J by 4 bases, with 8 bases of the junction left unmatched. Per germline, CDR1 MNHEY and CDR2 SVGAGI. This CDR3 contains 16 residues. CDR3 bases: TGTGCCAGCAGTTCGTTAGACAGGGGCTCCACCGGGGAGCTGTTTTTT. Encoded protein: CASSSLDRGSTGELFF.

In its sample, this clone was seen a few times. The chain recombines TRBV3-1 (or the pseudogene TRBV3-2) with TRBJ1-5; no definite D call. Looked up from germline, CDR1 is LGHDT and CDR2 is YNNKEL (reference sequence). The ends were cut back, 3 bases at V and 3 bases at J, with 9 bases in the middle. The CDR3 extends over 14 amino acids. The CDR3 nucleotides are TGTGCCAGCAGCCATAGACCCTACAATCAGCCCCAGCATTTT. It yields the protein CASSHRPYNQPQHF.

The gene calls are TRBV27 and TRBJ2-7, with TRBD1 matching 7 bases. Germline CDR1 reads MNHEY; CDR2 reads SMNVEV (reference sequence). The J segment lost 0 bases and the V segment lost 5 bases, leaving 19 bases of the junction unmatched. This CDR3 comprises 19 residues. CDR3: CASSPRVGRGLTDSYEQYF. Written as DNA, the CDR3 is TGTGCCAGCAGTCCCAGGGTTGGCAGGGGGTTAACCGACTCCTACGAGCAGTACTTC.

The chain employs TRBV10-2 and TRBJ1-3; a possible D gene is TRBD1 (5 bases). Trimming shortened V by 8 bases and J by 4 bases, and 12 bases separated the two germline ends. The CDR3 covers 13 residues. CDR1 is WSHSY and CDR2 is SAAADI in the germline V gene. CDR3 protein: CASPTPGGNTIYF. The CDR3, as DNA: TGCGCCAGCCCCACCCCAGGGGGAAACACCATATATTTT.

The CDR3: CASKGEVNTEAFF. CDR3 bases: TGTGCCAGCAAGGGGGAAGTGAACACTGAAGCTTTCTTT. The chain joins TRBV2 to TRBJ1-1; weak D call: TRBD1 (6 bases). This CDR3 spans 13 amino acids. Germline V gene lookup returns CDR1 SNHLY and CDR2 FYNNEI. Trimming took off 7 bases at V and 0 bases at J, with 9 bases between the two ends.

The V and J genes are TRBV14 and TRBJ2-7; D might be TRBD1 (6 bases). The CDR3 loop spans 13 amino acids. V lost 4 bases and J lost 4, with 11 bases in between. Germline values: CDR1 SGHDN, CDR2 FVKESK. In nucleotides, the CDR3 is TGTGCCAGCAGCCCCGGGACACTATACGAGCAGTACTTC. It is translated as CASSPGTLYEQYF.